This TCR beta chain was obtained from a study of shared clonotypes between healthy human individuals. Deep-level settings were used for running the assay. TCRdb keeps only in-frame clones here, not all; method: immunoSEQ multiplex PCR. The sample comprises 2 million to 2.5 million clones, approximately 93% of which are singletons, and about 0.39% rests with the top ten. Germline lookup yields CDR1 MDHEN and CDR2 SYDVKM. CDR3 length: 15 amino acids. V shed 6 bases and J shed 4 bases, with 13 bases lying between them. This rearrangement joins TRBV28 to TRBJ2-6; tentatively, D is TRBD1 (5 bases). Sequenced: naive CD4+ T cells from PBMCs. Subset specified: CD45RA+ positively selected. The TCR sequence derives from a man aged 18 to 30 in good health. Some clones in this sample may be carry-over from other donors' samples. The CDR3 DNA sequence: TGTGCCAGCAGATCGACAGTAACGGGGGCCAACGTCCTGACTTTC. It is translated as CASRSTVTGANVLTF. The full variable domain, with the rest looked up from reference TRBV28 and TRBJ2-6, is DVKVTQSSRYLVKRTGEKVFLECVQDMDHENMFWYRQDPGLGLRLIYFSYDVKMKEKGDIPEGYSVSREKKERFSLILESASTNQTSMYLCASRSTVTGANVLTFGAGSRLTVL.